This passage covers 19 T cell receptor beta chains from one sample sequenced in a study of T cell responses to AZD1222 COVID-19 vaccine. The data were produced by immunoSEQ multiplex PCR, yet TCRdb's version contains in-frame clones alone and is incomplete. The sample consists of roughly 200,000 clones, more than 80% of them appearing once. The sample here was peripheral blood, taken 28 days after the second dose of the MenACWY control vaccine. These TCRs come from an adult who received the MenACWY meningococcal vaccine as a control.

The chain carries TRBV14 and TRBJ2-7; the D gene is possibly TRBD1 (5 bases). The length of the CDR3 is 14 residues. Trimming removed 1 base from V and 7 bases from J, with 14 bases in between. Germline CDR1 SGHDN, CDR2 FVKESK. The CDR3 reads CASSQAAGPAEQYF. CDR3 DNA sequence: TGTGCCAGCAGCCAAGCTGCAGGGCCAGCAGAGCAGTACTTC. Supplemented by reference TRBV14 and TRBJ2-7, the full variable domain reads EAGVTQFPSHSVIEKGQTVTLRCDPISGHDNLYWYRRVMGKEIKFLLHFVKESKQDESGMPNNRFLAERTGGTYSTLKVQPAELEDSGVYFCASSQAAGPAEQYFGPGTRLTVT.

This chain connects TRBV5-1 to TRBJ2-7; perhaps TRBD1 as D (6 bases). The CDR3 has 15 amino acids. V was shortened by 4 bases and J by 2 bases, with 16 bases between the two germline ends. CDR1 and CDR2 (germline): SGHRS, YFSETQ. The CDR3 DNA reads TGCGCCAGCAGCATCACAGGGTTGACCCCCTACGAGCAGTACTTC. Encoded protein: CASSITGLTPYEQYF.

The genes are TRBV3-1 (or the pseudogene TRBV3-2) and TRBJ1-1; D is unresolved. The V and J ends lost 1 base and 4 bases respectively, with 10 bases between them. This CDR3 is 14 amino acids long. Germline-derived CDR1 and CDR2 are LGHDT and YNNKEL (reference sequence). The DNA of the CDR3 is TGTGCCAGCAGCCAAGTTTCCGGGGTCACTGAAGCTTTCTTT. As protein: CASSQVSGVTEAFF.

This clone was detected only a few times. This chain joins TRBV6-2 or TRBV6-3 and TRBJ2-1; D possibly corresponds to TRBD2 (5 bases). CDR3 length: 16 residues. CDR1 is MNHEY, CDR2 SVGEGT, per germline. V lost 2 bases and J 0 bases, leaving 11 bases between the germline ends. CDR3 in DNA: TGTGCCAGCAGTTACGCGGGTCTCAGCTCCTACAATGAGCAGTTCTTC. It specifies CASSYAGLSSYNEQFF.

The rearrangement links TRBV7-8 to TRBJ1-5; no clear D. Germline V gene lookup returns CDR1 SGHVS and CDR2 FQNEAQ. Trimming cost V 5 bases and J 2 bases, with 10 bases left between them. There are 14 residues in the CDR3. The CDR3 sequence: CASSQQFGNQPQHF. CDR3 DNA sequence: TGTGCCAGCAGCCAACAGTTTGGCAATCAGCCCCAGCATTTT.

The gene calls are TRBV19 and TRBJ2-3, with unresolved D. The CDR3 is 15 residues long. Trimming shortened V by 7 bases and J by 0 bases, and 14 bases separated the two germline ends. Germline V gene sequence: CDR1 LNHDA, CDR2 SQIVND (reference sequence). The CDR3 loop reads CASNIKGFSTDTQYF. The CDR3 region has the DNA TGTGCCAGTAATATTAAAGGCTTTAGCACAGATACGCAGTATTTT.

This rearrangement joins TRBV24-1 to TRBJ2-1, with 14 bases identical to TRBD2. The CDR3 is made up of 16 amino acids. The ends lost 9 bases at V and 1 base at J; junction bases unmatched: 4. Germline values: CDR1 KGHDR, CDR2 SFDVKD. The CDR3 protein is CATRGTSGSSYNEQFF. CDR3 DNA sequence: TGTGCCACCCGCGGGACTAGCGGGAGTTCCTACAATGAGCAGTTCTTC.

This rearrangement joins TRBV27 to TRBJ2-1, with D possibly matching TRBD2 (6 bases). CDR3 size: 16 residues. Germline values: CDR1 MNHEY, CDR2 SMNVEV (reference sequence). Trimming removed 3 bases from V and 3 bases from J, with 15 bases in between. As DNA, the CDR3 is TGTGCCAGCAGTTTTAGTCGCGGGATAGGCTACAATGAGCAGTTCTTC. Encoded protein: CASSFSRGIGYNEQFF.

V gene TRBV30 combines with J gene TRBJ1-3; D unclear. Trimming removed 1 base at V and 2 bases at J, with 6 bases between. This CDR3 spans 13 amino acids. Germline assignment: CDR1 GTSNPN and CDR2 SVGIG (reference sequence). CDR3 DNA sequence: TGTGCCTGGAGTGGGGGAACTGGAAACACCATATATTTT. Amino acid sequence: CAWSGGTGNTIYF. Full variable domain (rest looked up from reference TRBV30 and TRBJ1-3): SQTIHQWPATLVQPVGSPLSLECTVEGTSNPNLYWYRQAAGRGLQLLFYSVGIGQISSEVPQNLSASRPQDRQFILSSKKLLLSDSGFYLCAWSGGTGNTIYFGEGSWLTVV.

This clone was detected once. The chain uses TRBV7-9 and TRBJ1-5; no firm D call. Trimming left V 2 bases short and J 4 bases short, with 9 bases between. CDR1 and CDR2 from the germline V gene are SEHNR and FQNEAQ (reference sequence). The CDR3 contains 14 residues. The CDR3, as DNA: TGTGCCAGCAGCTTAAAAGGTGGGAATCAGCCCCAGCATTTT. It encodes CASSLKGGNQPQHF.

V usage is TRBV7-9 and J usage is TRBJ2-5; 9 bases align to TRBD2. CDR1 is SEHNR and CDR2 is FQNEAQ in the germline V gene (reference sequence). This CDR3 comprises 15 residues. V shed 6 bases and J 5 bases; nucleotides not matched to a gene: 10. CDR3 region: CASSLPGLAMETQYF. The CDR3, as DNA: TGTGCCAGCAGTTTGCCGGGACTAGCTATGGAGACCCAGTACTTC.

Here the CDR3 reads CASSIAATLETQYF. The CDR3 DNA sequence: TGTGCCAGTAGTATAGCAGCAACACTGGAGACCCAGTACTTC. The chain carries TRBV19 and TRBJ2-5; D is unresolved. Germline loops: CDR1 LNHDA, CDR2 SQIVND (reference sequence). Trimming shortened V by 1 base and J by 5 bases, and 11 bases separated the two germline ends. The CDR3 is 14 amino acids.

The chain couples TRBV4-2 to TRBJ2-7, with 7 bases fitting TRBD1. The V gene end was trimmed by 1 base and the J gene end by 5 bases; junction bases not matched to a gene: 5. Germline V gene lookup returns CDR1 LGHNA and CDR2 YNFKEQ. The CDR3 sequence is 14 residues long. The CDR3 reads CASSQGDSSNEQYF. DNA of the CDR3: TGTGCCAGCAGCCAAGGGGACAGCTCTAACGAGCAGTACTTC.

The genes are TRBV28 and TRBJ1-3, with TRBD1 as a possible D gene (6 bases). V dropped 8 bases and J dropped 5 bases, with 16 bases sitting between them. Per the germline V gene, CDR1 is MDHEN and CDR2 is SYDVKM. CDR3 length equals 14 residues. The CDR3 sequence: CASVDGGGRNTIYF. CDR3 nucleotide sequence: TGTGCCAGCGTTGACGGAGGGGGACGAAACACCATATATTTT.

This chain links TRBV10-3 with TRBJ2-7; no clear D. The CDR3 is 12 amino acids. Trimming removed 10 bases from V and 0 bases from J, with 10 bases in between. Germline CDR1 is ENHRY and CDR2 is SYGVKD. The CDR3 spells CATRTGSYEQYF. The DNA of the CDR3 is TGTGCCACCCGGACCGGCTCCTACGAGCAGTACTTC.

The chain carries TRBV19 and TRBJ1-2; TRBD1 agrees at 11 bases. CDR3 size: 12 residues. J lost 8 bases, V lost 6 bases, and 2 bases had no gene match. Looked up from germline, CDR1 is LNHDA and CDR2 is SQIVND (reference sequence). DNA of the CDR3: TGTGCCAGTAGGGACAGGGGGCAAGGCTACACCTTC. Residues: CASRDRGQGYTF.

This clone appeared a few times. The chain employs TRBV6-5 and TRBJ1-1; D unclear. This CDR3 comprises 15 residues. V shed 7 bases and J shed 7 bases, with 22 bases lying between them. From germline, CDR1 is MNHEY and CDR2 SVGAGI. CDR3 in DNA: TGTGCCAGCATGAGAAACCGGGCCGGGGAGGGTGAAGCTTTCTTT. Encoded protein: CASMRNRAGEGEAFF.

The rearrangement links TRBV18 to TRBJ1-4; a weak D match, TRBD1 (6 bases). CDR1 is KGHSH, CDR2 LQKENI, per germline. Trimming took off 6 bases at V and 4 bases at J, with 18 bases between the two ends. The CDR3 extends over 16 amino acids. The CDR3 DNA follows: TGTGCCAGCTCCCACGAGTGGGGGGCCGGTAATGAAAAACTGTTTTTT. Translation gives CASSHEWGAGNEKLFF.

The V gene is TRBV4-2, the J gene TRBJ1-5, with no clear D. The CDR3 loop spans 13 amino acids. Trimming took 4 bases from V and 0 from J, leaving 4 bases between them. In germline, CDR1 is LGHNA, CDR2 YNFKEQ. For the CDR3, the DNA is TGTGCCAGCAGCCGAAATAGCAATCAGCCCCAGCATTTT. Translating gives CASSRNSNQPQHF.